The present TCR beta chain was sequenced within a study of cytomegalovirus exposure and HLA in healthy donors. Germline CDR1 reads SNHLY; CDR2 reads FYNNEI. There are 13 residues in the CDR3. V shed 6 bases and J shed 1 base, with 6 bases lying between them. The PCR had 60 Vbeta and 13 Jbeta primers. TCRdb keeps only in-frame clones here, not all; method: immunoSEQ multiplex PCR. The table has roughly 140,000 clones, over 65% seen once. The sample taken for sequencing was PBMCs. The gene calls are TRBV2 and TRBJ2-2; D remains ambiguous. This receptor was identified in a woman younger than 45 in good health and CMV-seronegative. CDR3 region: CASSLLNTGELFF. CDR3 bases: TGTGCCAGCAGCCTCCTGAACACCGGGGAGCTGTTTTTT.